This TCR beta chain came from a study of response to subunit inactivated influenza vaccine (dated by TCRdb to the late 2010s). Regarding the study in general: Deep quantitative profiling of the T cell receptor repertoire was used in the study to follow responses to a trivalent subunit inactivated influenza vaccine. Study-wide conclusions, independent of this receptor: According to the authors, only a limited number of new T cells may be recruited by each seasonal influenza vaccination.

Preparation of the library involved RT-PCR. TCRdb shows the sequencer as Illumina HiSeq 2500. TCRdb's own reprocessing of the public reads used fastp at Q25 and MiXCR and kept productive beta chains. Rows with one shared CDR3 protein collapse into an entry with the most common genes and DNA. In all, the sample holds some 150,000 distinct CDR3 sequences, and 12% of those were seen once. The top ten constitute 25% to 30% of the sample. The CDR3 has 15 amino acids, counting the end cysteine and phenylalanine. Just CDR3 DNA is preserved here, 45 bases in frame from base 1. CDR1 and CDR2, looked up from the germline V gene, are MNHNS and SASEGT. For this chain, trimming is 5 bases at the V end and 9 bases at the J end, and the number of junction bases without a gene match is 12. The table lists this clonotype with a few counts. Its antigen is not yet known. Base qualities are not at hand, and no much larger clone is one base apart.

These data are also associated with another study on T cells expressing NK-cell markers. As described in the second report: 5'RACE template switching, by which a universal primer site and unique molecular identifiers were added, was used to make TCR beta cDNA libraries. TCR beta-chain repertoires were profiled in sorted CD3+CD56+NKG2C+, CD3+CD56+NKG2C- and CD3+CD56-NKG2C+ T-cell subsets from eight donors. Seven of the eight sequenced donors were HCMV-seropositive and one was HCMV-seronegative. In several experiments an anti-gammadeltaTCR antibody was added to restrict sorting to alphabetaTCR-expressing T cells. In 6 or 7 donors, the dominant CD3+CD56+NKG2C+ clonotypes ranked among the top 10 CD8+ clonotypes, making up roughly 1.0-7.5% of CD8+ T cells. Those dominant clonotypes were again the most abundant among CD3+CD56-NKG2C+ cells in several donors, at about 28.3-65%. Whether the expanded NKG2C-expressing T cell clones were specific for HCMV antigens was left unclear. Randomly selected healthy volunteers, three men and five women, were used as the eight sequenced donors. To determine HCMV serostatus, a commercial ELISA kit was used to detect HCMV-specific IgG in serum. Peripheral blood mononuclear cells were isolated from blood by Ficoll density gradient centrifugation. Magnetic immunoseparation with Miltenyi isolation kits was used to isolate CD4+ and CD8+ T cells from PBMC. cDNA synthesis was primed from the TCR beta constant segment, followed by two successive PCR amplification steps. Sequencing of the libraries produced 2 x 150 bp reads on Illumina HiSeq 2000/2500, MiSeq or NextSeq. Reads were demultiplexed and grouped by UMI with MIGEC, and clonotypes were assembled and quantified with MiTCR. To exclude erroneous sequences, only TCR cDNA sequences supported by at least two reads were retained. The tcR package was used for downstream repertoire analysis, with clonotypes matched between fractions based on CDR3 nucleotide sequence plus V segment. VDJmatch was used to annotate antigen specificity against VDJdb, with one amino acid substitution in CDR3 permitted.

The V and J genes are TRBV6-1 and TRBJ2-1; TRBD2 fits 8 bases in the junction. The sample in question was CD8+ T cells sorted from PBMCs, obtained 11 to 12 days after vaccination. The TCR comes from a middle-aged man who received an inactivated influenza vaccine. Donor details come from another sample of the same person, matched by shared clones. The CDR3 has the sequence CASSPGLAGWVEQFF. The DNA is TGTGCCAGCAGTCCCGGTTTAGCGGGATGGGTTGAGCAGTTCTTC.